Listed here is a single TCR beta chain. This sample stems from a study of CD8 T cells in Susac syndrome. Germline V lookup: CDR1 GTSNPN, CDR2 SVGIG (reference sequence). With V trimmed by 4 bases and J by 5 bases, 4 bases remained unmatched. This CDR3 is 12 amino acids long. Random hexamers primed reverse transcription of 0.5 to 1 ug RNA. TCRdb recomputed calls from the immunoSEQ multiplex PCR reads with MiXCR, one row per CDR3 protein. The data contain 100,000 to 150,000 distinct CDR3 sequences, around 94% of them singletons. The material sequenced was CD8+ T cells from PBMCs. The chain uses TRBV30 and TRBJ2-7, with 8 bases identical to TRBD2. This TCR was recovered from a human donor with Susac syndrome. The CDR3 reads CAWTSGPHEQYF. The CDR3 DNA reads TGTGCCTGGACTAGCGGGCCCCACGAGCAGTACTTC.